A selection of T cell receptor beta chains follows, all from one sample in a study of T cells in Graves' hyperthyroidism and ophthalmopathy. TCRdb reprocessed the multiplex PCR reads via MiXCR and lists one record per CDR3 protein. This sample has about 640,000 distinct CDR3 sequences, with 20% to 25% found just once. Sequenced: blood. The receptors were gathered from a man aged 25-45 years with Graves' ophthalmopathy. Each CDR3 is given with its conserved first and last residue.

J gene: TRBJ1-1; V gene: TRBV4-2; CDR3 protein: CASSQGGGNEAFF
J gene: TRBJ1-1; V gene: TRBV20-1; CDR3 protein: CSARQTGGGPHTEAFF
J gene: TRBJ2-1; V gene: TRBV7-3; CDR3 protein: CASSEGLVAHNEQFF
J gene: TRBJ2-3; V gene: TRBV7-3; CDR3 protein: CASSILQGPRFKDTQYF
J gene: TRBJ2-1; V gene: TRBV7-3; CDR3 protein: CASSTRGGAGGWGEQFF
J gene: TRBJ2-7; V gene: TRBV2; CDR3 protein: CASSVAPGTDLDEQYF
J gene: TRBJ2-5; V gene: TRBV4-2; CDR3 protein: CASSQVQGGRWQETQYF
J gene: TRBJ1-1; V gene: TRBV7-9; CDR3 protein: CASSLQGPDSFF
J gene: TRBJ2-1; V gene: TRBV14; CDR3 protein: CASSQVRTTYNEQFF
J gene: TRBJ2-7; V gene: TRBV11-3; CDR3 protein: CASSLGGANNHEQYF
J gene: TRBJ2-7; V gene: TRBV7-9; CDR3 protein: CASSLLAGGNEQYF
J gene: TRBJ1-2; V gene: TRBV3-1; CDR3 protein: CASSALQNYGYTF
J gene: TRBJ2-5; V gene: TRBV6-1; CDR3 protein: CASSIGGVETQYF
J gene: TRBJ1-1; V gene: TRBV3-1; CDR3 protein: CASRRQQNTEAFF
J gene: TRBJ2-5; V gene: TRBV7-2; CDR3 protein: CASSLVTGAPRETQYF
J gene: TRBJ2-2; V gene: TRBV19; CDR3 protein: CASSIRTESTGELFF
J gene: TRBJ2-5; V gene: TRBV18; CDR3 protein: CASSPSQETQYF
J gene: TRBJ2-1; V gene: TRBV29-1; CDR3 protein: CSVGAGLHSNEQFF
J gene: TRBJ1-5; V gene: TRBV3-1; CDR3 protein: CASSQALGAGEPQHF
J gene: TRBJ2-1; V gene: TRBV19; CDR3 protein: CASSIKGLTYNEQFF
J gene: TRBJ2-7; V gene: TRBV6-1; CDR3 protein: CASSENYSTYEQYF
J gene: TRBJ1-2; V gene: TRBV30; CDR3 protein: CAWSSGNYGYTF
J gene: TRBJ1-2; V gene: TRBV14; CDR3 protein: CASSRLPWTEDGGYTF
J gene: TRBJ2-7; V gene: TRBV11-1; CDR3 protein: CASSPNPGRTYEQYF
J gene: TRBJ2-3; V gene: TRBV28; CDR3 protein: CASRSGQRGADTQYF
J gene: TRBJ2-7; V gene: TRBV10-2; CDR3 protein: CATTPTAGAGYEQYF
J gene: TRBJ2-1; V gene: TRBV7-2; CDR3 protein: CASSRLSAGRYNEQFF
J gene: TRBJ2-4; V gene: TRBV12-3/TRBV12-4; CDR3 protein: CASRGSKNIQYF